This TCR beta chain was captured in a study of cytomegalovirus exposure and HLA in healthy donors. General study results and limits: It was reported that the classifier diagnosed cytomegalovirus status with high specificity and sensitivity in both the original and validation cohorts. Many donors carried some public TCRs, although rarity characterized most TCR sequences.

This clone was seen a handful of times. Its antigen is undetermined. Only in-frame clones appear in the TCRdb table, and some are missing; sequencing was by immunoSEQ multiplex PCR. The sample carries 78,000 or so clones, around 96% recorded once. The CDR3 runs 15 residues. From germline, CDR1 is MNHEY and CDR2 SVGAGI. Trimming removed 2 bases from V and 2 bases from J; junction bases left unmatched: 3. The chain is built from TRBV6-5 and TRBJ1-5; TRBD1 matches 7 bases. Specimen: PBMCs. The TCR sequence derives from a man between 18 and 29 years old in good health and CMV-seropositive. CDR3 in DNA: TGTGCCAGCAGTTACGACAGGGCTGGCAATCAGCCCCAGCATTTT. Protein sequence: CASSYDRAGNQPQHF.